A selection of T cell receptor beta chains follows, all from one sample in a study of blood T cell repertoires in COVID-19. Profiled with immunoSEQ multiplex PCR; TCRdb holds only in-frame clones, not every one. In the table there are about 60,000 clones, 65% to 85% of which are singletons. Sequencing was performed on peripheral blood. Source of these receptors: a woman between 65 and 79 years old with acute or convalescent COVID-19. CDR3s include the opening cysteine and the closing phenylalanine or tryptophan. Each record gives: V gene, D gene, J gene, clone size, CDR3 protein, CDR3 DNA. D genes are given only for firm matches. Size tells how often a clone was seen (once, few, many) or the class of an expanded clone, and some rows leave it out.

>TRBV2|TRBD1|TRBJ2-7|few
CASSDRDRGIYEQYF
TGTGCCAGCAGTGATCGGGACAGGGGGATTTACGAGCAGTACTTC
>TRBV7-2|TRBD2|TRBJ2-1|few
CASSWASGANEQFF
TGTGCCAGCAGCTGGGCTAGCGGGGCAAATGAGCAGTTCTTC
>TRBV15|TRBD2|TRBJ2-3|-
CATSRGSGGADTQYF
TGTGCCACCAGCAGAGGTAGCGGGGGGGCGGATACGCAGTATTTT
>TRBV5-1|-|TRBJ2-2|-
CASSLVQGNTGELFF
TGCGCCAGCAGCTTGGTCCAGGGGAACACCGGGGAGCTGTTTTTT
>TRBV14|-|TRBJ2-6|few
CASSITGNIYLGSGANVLTF
TGTGCCAGCAGCATTACAGGGAATATCTATCTCGGCTCTGGGGCCAACGTCCTGACTTTC
>TRBV2|TRBD1|TRBJ1-2|-
CASRGQQVWGYTF
TGTGCCAGCAGGGGACAGCAGGTTTGGGGCTACACCTTC
>TRBV7-9|TRBD2|TRBJ2-7|-
CASSSRGGLYEQYF
TGTGCCAGCAGCTCGCGGGGGGGCCTCTACGAGCAGTACTTC
>TRBV23-1|TRBD2|TRBJ2-5|-
CASSQSRGSYQETQYF
TGCGCCAGCAGTCAATCGCGGGGGTCGTACCAAGAGACCCAGTACTTC
>TRBV19|TRBD2|TRBJ2-5|-
CASSGRLAGAQGTQYF
TGTGCCAGTAGTGGACGACTAGCGGGGGCCCAGGGGACCCAGTACTTC
>TRBV12-5|-|TRBJ2-1|-
CASALGAVSYNEQFF
TGTGCTAGTGCCCTTGGAGCGGTCTCCTACAATGAGCAGTTCTTC
>TRBV6-5|-|TRBJ1-5|-
CASSPWDISNQPQHF
TGTGCCAGCAGTCCATGGGACATTAGCAATCAGCCCCAGCATTTT
>TRBV2|TRBD1|TRBJ1-1|-
CASSEGPQGVEAFF
TGTGCCAGCAGTGAAGGCCCACAGGGGGTCGAAGCTTTCTTT